This T cell receptor (beta chain) stems from a study of TIL therapy for anti-PD-1-resistant metastatic lung cancer. This was the immunoSEQ v3 assay. Clones were sequenced by immunoSEQ multiplex PCR, and TCRdb holds only the in-frame ones, with some missing. The sample lists tens of thousands of clones; around 69% were seen once. Deletions cut 6 bases from V and 6 bases from J, with 14 bases between. Per the germline V gene, CDR1 is SNHLY and CDR2 is FYNNEI. The CDR3 covers 14 residues. Time point meaning: pre-treatment sample, taken before nivolumab and TIL therapy. V and J are TRBV2 and TRBJ1-4, with a possible D match to TRBD1 (6 bases). The sample was blood, taken at baseline. The TCR sequence derives from a person between 25 and 79 years old with non-small cell lung cancer. CDR3 region: CASRVDRTDEKLFF. In nucleotides, the CDR3 is TGTGCCAGCAGAGTGGACAGAACCGATGAAAAACTGTTTTTT.